One and the same sample provided the 6 T cell receptor beta chains below, sequenced in a study of blood T cell repertoires in COVID-19. Clones were sequenced by immunoSEQ multiplex PCR, and TCRdb holds only the in-frame ones, with some missing. The sample holds fewer than 450,000 clones, roughly 88% seen once. Sequenced sample: PBMCs or T cells enriched from blood (not recorded which). The receptors come from a man between 18 and 35 years old who had recovered from COVID-19.

This clone was seen more than once but under ten times. This chain joins TRBV5-4 and TRBJ1-2; D possibly corresponds to TRBD1 (6 bases). This CDR3 is built from 17 residues. Germline assignment: CDR1 SGHNT and CDR2 YYREEE (reference sequence). Trimming took 4 bases from V and 1 from J, leaving 20 bases between them. As DNA, the CDR3 is TGTGCCAGCAGCGCAGGTGGGGCAGGGGTAATTAACTATGGCTACACCTTC. Amino acid sequence: CASSAGGAGVINYGYTF.

V usage is TRBV4-2 and J usage is TRBJ2-5, with 9 positions matching TRBD2. V lost 4 bases to trimming and J lost 5 bases; unmatched junction nucleotides: 23. In germline, CDR1 is LGHNA, CDR2 YNFKEQ. This CDR3 is 20 amino acids long. The CDR3 DNA follows: TGTGCCAGCAGCCGCTCCCCCGGCATAGCGGGAGATAAGGTTGCGGAGACCCAGTACTTC. Its protein product is CASSRSPGIAGDKVAETQYF.

The chain joins TRBV10-3 to TRBJ1-6; the D gene is possibly TRBD1 (5 bases). CDR1 is ENHRY, CDR2 SYGVKD, per germline. Trimming cost V 0 bases and J 12 bases, with 12 bases left between them. The length of the CDR3 is 14 residues. The CDR3 coding sequence is TGTGCCATCAGTGAGTCAAGGGGAGGGGTACCCCTCCACTTT. It specifies CAISESRGGVPLHF.

V usage is TRBV29-1 and J usage is TRBJ2-1; no clear D. The germline CDR1 and CDR2 sequences are SQVTM and ANQGSEA. The CDR3 is made up of 10 amino acids. Trimming cost V 3 bases and J 12 bases, with 9 bases left between them. CDR3 in amino acids: CSVEMVAQFF. The CDR3, as DNA: TGCAGCGTTGAGATGGTAGCGCAGTTCTTC.

V is TRBV6-4 and J is TRBJ1-2; D is possibly TRBD1 (5 bases). Germline V gene data show CDR1 as MRHNA and CDR2 as SNTAGT. V lost 6 bases, J lost 5 bases, and 13 bases lay in between. The CDR3 runs 13 residues. CDR3 DNA sequence: TGTGCCAGCAGCTTGTCGGGGACTTATGGCTACACCTTC. Its translation is CASSLSGTYGYTF.

CDR3 in amino acids: CASSRLAGGPSNEQYF. CDR3 in DNA: TGTGCCAGCAGCCGTCTAGCGGGAGGGCCGTCCAACGAGCAGTACTTC. This chain joins TRBV27 and TRBJ2-7, with TRBD2 identical over 12 bases. CDR1 is MNHEY and CDR2 is SMNVEV in the germline V gene (reference sequence). V shed 6 bases and J 5 bases; nucleotides not matched to a gene: 11. This CDR3 is 16 amino acids long.